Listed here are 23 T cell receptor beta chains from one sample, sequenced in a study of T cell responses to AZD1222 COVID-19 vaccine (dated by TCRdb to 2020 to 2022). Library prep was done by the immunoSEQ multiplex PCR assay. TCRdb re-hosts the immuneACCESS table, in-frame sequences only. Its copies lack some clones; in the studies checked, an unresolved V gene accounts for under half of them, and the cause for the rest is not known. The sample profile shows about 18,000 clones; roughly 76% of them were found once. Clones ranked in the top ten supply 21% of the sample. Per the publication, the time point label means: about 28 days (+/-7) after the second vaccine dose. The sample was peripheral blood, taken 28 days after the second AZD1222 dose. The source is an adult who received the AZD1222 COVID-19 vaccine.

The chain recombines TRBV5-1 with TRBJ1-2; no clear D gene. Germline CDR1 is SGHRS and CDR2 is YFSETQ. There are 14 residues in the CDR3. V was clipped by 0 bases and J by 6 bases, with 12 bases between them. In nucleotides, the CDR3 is TGCGCCAGCAGCTTGGAGATGATATCTGATGGCTACACCTTC. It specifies CASSLEMISDGYTF.

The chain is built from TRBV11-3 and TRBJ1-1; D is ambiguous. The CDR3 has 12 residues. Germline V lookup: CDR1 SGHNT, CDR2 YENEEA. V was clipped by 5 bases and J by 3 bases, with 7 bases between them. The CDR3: CASSTLDTEAFF. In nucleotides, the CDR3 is TGTGCCAGCAGCACGCTTGACACTGAAGCTTTCTTT.

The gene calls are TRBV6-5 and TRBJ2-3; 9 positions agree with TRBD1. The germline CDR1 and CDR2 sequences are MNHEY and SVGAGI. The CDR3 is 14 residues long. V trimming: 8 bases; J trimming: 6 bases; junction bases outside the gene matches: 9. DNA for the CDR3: TGTGCCAGCCACATGGGGACAGGGCTGGATACGCAGTATTTT. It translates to CASHMGTGLDTQYF.

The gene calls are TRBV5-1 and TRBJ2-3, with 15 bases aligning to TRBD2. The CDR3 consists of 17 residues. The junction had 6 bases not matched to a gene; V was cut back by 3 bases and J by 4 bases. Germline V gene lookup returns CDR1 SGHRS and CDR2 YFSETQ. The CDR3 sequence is CASSSGLAGGPADTQYF. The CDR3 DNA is TGCGCCAGCAGCTCCGGACTAGCGGGAGGGCCCGCAGATACGCAGTATTTT.

This chain's CDR3 is CASSSQGASHTEAFF. The CDR3 bases are TGTGCCAGCAGTTCACAGGGGGCCTCTCACACTGAAGCTTTCTTT. This rearrangement joins TRBV2 to TRBJ1-1; TRBD1 aligns across 9 bases. The CDR3 runs to 15 residues. Per germline, CDR1 SNHLY and CDR2 FYNNEI. V lost 5 bases, J lost 3 bases, and 7 bases stayed unmatched.

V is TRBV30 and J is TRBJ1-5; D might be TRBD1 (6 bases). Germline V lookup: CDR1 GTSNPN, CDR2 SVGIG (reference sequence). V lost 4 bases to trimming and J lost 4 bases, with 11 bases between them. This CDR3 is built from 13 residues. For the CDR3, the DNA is TGTGCCTGGACCCTGGACAGTAATCAGCCCCAGCATTTT. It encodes CAWTLDSNQPQHF.

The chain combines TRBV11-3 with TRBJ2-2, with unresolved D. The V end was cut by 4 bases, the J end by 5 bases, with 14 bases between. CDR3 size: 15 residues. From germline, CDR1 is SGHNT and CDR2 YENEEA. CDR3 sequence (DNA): TGTGCCAGCAGCTGGCCCAGTTTGGGGACCGGGGAGCTGTTTTTT. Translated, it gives CASSWPSLGTGELFF.

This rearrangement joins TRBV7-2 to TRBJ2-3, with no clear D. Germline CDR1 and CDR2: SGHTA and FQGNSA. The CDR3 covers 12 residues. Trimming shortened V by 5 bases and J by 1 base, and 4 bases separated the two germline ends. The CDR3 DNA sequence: TGTGCCAGCAGCGTGGGCACAGATACGCAGTATTTT. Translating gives CASSVGTDTQYF.

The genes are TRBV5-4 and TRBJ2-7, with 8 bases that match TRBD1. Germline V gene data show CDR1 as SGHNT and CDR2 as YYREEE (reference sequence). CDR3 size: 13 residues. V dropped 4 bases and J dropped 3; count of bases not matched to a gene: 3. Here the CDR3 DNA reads TGTGCCAGCAGCCAGGGGGCAGTCTACGAGCAGTACTTC. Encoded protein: CASSQGAVYEQYF.

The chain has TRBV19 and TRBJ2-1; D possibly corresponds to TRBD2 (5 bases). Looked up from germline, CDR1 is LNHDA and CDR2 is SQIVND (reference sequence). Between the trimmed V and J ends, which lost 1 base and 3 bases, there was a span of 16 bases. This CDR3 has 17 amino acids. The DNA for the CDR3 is TGTGCCAGTAGTATAGTTGGAGGTTTGGGTCTCTACAATGAGCAGTTCTTC. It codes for CASSIVGGLGLYNEQFF.

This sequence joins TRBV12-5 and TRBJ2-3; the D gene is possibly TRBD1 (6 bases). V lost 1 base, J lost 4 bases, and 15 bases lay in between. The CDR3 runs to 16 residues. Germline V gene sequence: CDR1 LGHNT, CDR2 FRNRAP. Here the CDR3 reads CASGLGSGVRADTQYF. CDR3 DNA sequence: TGTGCTAGTGGTTTGGGTTCAGGGGTAAGGGCAGATACGCAGTATTTT.

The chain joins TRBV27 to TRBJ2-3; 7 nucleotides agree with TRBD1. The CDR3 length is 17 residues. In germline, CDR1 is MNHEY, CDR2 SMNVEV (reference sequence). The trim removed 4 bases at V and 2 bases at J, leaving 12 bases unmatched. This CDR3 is CASSSLKGAAFTDTQYF. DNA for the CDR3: TGTGCCAGCAGTTCCCTTAAGGGGGCCGCCTTCACAGATACGCAGTATTTT.

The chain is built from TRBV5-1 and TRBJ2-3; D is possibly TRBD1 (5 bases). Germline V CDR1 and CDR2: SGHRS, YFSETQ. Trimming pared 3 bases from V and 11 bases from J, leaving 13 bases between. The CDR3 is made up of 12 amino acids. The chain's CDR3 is CASSYDTGQQYF. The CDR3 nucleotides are TGCGCCAGCAGCTACGATACAGGCCAGCAGTATTTT.

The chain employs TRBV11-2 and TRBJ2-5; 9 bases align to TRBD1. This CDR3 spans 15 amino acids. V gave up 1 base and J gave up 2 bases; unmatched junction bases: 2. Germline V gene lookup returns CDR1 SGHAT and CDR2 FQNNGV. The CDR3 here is CASSLGGTGQETQYF. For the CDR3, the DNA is TGTGCCAGCAGCTTAGGAGGGACAGGGCAAGAGACCCAGTACTTC.

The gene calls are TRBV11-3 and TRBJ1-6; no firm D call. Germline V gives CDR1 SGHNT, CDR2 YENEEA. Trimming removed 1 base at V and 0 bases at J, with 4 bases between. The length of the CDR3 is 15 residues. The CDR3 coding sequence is TGTGCCAGCAGCTTAGCGAGCTCCTATAATTCACCCCTCCACTTT. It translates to CASSLASSYNSPLHF.

The CDR3 nucleotides are TGTGCCAGCACCGCAGTGGAGGACATGAACACTGAAGCTTTCTTT. It encodes CASTAVEDMNTEAFF. The chain is built from TRBV6-5 and TRBJ1-1, with D perhaps TRBD1 (5 bases). Trimming took off 7 bases at V and 0 bases at J, with 15 bases between the two ends. Germline CDR1 reads MNHEY; CDR2 reads SVGAGI. The CDR3 spans 15 residues.

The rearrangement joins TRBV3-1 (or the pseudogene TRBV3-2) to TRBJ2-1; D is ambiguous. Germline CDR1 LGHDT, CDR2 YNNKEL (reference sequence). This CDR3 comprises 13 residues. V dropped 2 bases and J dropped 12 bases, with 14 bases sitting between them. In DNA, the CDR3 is TGTGCCAGCAGCCAAAGTAATGGGCCGGGGCAGTTCTTC. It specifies CASSQSNGPGQFF.

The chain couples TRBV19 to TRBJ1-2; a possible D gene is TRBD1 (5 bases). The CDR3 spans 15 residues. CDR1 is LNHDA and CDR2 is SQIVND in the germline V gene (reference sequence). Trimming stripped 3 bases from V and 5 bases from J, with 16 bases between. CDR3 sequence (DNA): TGTGCCAGTAGTATCGTGGGAACAGGAGGATATGGCTACACCTTC. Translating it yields CASSIVGTGGYGYTF.

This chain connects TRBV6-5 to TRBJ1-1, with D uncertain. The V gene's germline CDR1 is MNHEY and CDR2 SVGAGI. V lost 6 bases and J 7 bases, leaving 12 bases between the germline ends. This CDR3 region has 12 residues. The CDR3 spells CASSRRGLEAFF. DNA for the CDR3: TGTGCCAGCAGCCGTCGAGGGCTTGAAGCTTTCTTT.

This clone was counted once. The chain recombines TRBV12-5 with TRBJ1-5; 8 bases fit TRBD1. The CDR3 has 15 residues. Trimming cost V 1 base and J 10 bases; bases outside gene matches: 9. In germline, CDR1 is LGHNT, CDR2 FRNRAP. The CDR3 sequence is CASGLGGQGRRPQHF. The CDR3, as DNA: TGTGCTAGTGGTTTGGGTGGACAGGGACGACGACCCCAGCATTTT. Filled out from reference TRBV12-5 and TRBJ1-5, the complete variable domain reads DARVTQTPRHKVTEMGQEVTMRCQPILGHNTVFWYRQTMMQGLELLAYFRNRAPLDDSGMPKDRFSAEMPDATLATLKIQPSEPRDSAVYFCASGLGGQGRRPQHFGDGTRLSIL.

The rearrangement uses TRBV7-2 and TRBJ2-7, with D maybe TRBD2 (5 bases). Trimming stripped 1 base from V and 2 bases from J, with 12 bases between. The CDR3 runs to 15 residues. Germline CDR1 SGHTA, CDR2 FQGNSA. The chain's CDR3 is CASSLERGPTYEQYF. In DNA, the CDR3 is TGTGCCAGCAGCTTAGAGCGCGGGCCGACCTACGAGCAGTACTTC.

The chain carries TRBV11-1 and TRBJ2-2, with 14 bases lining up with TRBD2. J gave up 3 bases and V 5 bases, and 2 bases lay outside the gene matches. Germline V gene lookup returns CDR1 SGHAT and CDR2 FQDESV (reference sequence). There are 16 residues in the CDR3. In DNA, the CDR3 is TGTGCCAGCAGCGCGGGACTAGCGGGGGACACCGGGGAGCTGTTTTTT. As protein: CASSAGLAGDTGELFF.

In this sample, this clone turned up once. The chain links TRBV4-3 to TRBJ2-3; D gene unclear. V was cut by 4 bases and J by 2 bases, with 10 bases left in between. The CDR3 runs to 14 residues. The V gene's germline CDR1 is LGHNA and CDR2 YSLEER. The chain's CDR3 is CASSLAATTDTQYF. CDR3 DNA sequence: TGCGCCAGCAGCCTCGCAGCGACCACAGATACGCAGTATTTT.